The 27 T cell receptor beta chains below come from one sample, sequenced in a study of siplizumab effects on memory and regulatory T cells (dated by TCRdb to about 2019). Library construction relied on the immunoSEQ multiplex PCR assay. TCRdb's version of the immuneACCESS table is confined to in-frame rearrangements and falls short of the full clone set. An unresolved V gene accounts for under half of the shortfall where checked; the remainder is of unknown origin. Counted in this sample were about 110,000 clones; just over 90% of them appeared once. The ten largest clones add up to approximately 0.73% of the sample. The sequenced material came from Tregs sorted from blood. The receptor source for this set is a human donor in good health.

The CDR3 is CASSISPSSNQPQHF. The CDR3 DNA reads TGTGCCAGTAGTATTAGCCCCTCTAGCAATCAGCCCCAGCATTTT. The chain links TRBV19 to TRBJ1-5; D remains unclear. This CDR3 is built from 15 residues. Looked up from germline, CDR1 is LNHDA and CDR2 is SQIVND (reference sequence). Trimming shortened V by 3 bases and J by 0 bases, and 9 bases separated the two germline ends.

This rearrangement joins TRBV29-1 to TRBJ1-1; 7 bases align to TRBD1. This CDR3 spans 13 amino acids. V was clipped by 5 bases and J by 5 bases; unmatched bases: 8. Germline V gives CDR1 SQVTM, CDR2 ANQGSEA. The CDR3 DNA reads TGCAGCGTTTGGGGGGCAGGGGGAACTGAAGCTTTCTTT. Translated: CSVWGAGGTEAFF.

The CDR3 DNA is TGTGCCAGCTTGGCGGGGCTAAGCAATCAGCCCCAGCATTTT. It translates to CASLAGLSNQPQHF. The chain carries TRBV6-1 and TRBJ1-5; the D gene is possibly TRBD1 (5 bases). The germline CDR1 and CDR2 sequences are MNHNS and SASEGT. Trimming cost V 8 bases and J 1 base, with 12 bases left between them. There are 14 residues in the CDR3.

This rearrangement joins TRBV10-2 to TRBJ1-4; perhaps TRBD1 as D (6 bases). The germline CDR1 and CDR2 sequences are WSHSY and SAAADI. The ends were cut back, 6 bases at V and 5 bases at J, with 16 bases in the middle. This CDR3 region has 15 residues. The CDR3 nucleotides are TGCGCCAGCAGGGAACGGGGGGGCCGAAATGAAAAACTGTTTTTT. Its protein is CASRERGGRNEKLFF.

This chain uses TRBV9 with TRBJ2-5; possibly TRBD1 for D (7 bases). Germline V lookup: CDR1 SGDLS, CDR2 YYNGEE. This CDR3 region has 14 residues. The germline V and J ends were trimmed by 0 bases and 4 bases, with 10 bases remaining between them. CDR3 protein: CASSVGRGRETQYF. The CDR3 DNA reads TGTGCCAGCAGCGTAGGGAGGGGGCGAGAGACCCAGTACTTC.

This chain joins TRBV9 and TRBJ2-3; D is perhaps TRBD2 (6 bases). The germline V and J ends were trimmed by 0 bases and 6 bases, with 14 bases remaining between them. The germline gives CDR1 SGDLS, CDR2 YYNGEE. This CDR3 contains 15 residues. The DNA of the CDR3 is TGTGCCAGCAGCGTAGGGGACTCCCGGTACGATACGCAGTATTTT. Its protein product is CASSVGDSRYDTQYF.

The chain has TRBV27 and TRBJ2-7; 15 bases line up with TRBD2. V lost 8 bases to trimming and J lost 3 bases; unmatched junction nucleotides: 8. This CDR3 contains 16 residues. The germline CDR1 and CDR2 sequences are MNHEY and SMNVEV (reference sequence). The chain's CDR3 is CASPWGLAGGNYEQYF. The CDR3 nucleotides read TGTGCCAGCCCTTGGGGACTAGCGGGAGGTAACTACGAGCAGTACTTC.

The V call is TRBV5-1, the J call TRBJ1-2; 9 nucleotides align to TRBD1. V lost 4 bases and J lost 6; bases outside the gene matches: 4. The CDR3 is 13 residues long. CDR1 is SGHRS and CDR2 is YFSETQ in the germline V gene. The CDR3 DNA sequence: TGCGCCAGCAGCCATCGACAGGGGGATGGCTACACCTTC. As protein: CASSHRQGDGYTF.

This sequence joins TRBV15 and TRBJ2-7; D may be TRBD2 (5 bases). With 1 base removed from V and 3 bases from J, the gap between germline ends came to 10 bases. The CDR3 runs to 14 residues. Germline V gene sequence: CDR1 LNHNV, CDR2 YYDKDF (reference sequence). CDR3 nucleotides: TGTGCCACCAGCAGAGCGGGAAGGGACTACGAGCAGTACTTC. This encodes CATSRAGRDYEQYF.

V is TRBV27 and J is TRBJ2-1; D possibly corresponds to TRBD2 (7 bases). Between the trimmed V and J ends, which lost 0 bases and 0 bases, there was a span of 24 bases. This CDR3 comprises 21 residues. Germline V lookup: CDR1 MNHEY, CDR2 SMNVEV (reference sequence). The DNA of the CDR3 is TGTGCCAGCAGTTTATCGTTCAGCGGGACATACAAATTTAGCTCCTACAATGAGCAGTTCTTC. It codes for CASSLSFSGTYKFSSYNEQFF.

In its sample, this clone was seen once. The V gene is TRBV6-5, the J gene TRBJ2-2; no reliable D call. V lost 4 bases to trimming and J lost 4 bases, with 4 bases between them. The CDR3 runs to 12 residues. Germline CDR1 and CDR2: MNHEY and SVGAGI. DNA of the CDR3: TGTGCCAGCAGTTCACTCACCGGGGAGCTGTTTTTT. This sequence encodes CASSSLTGELFF.

The chain uses TRBV9 and TRBJ2-7, with 7 bases identical to TRBD1. V lost 4 bases and J lost 12; bases outside the gene matches: 16. CDR3 size: 14 residues. Germline V gene sequence: CDR1 SGDLS, CDR2 YYNGEE. CDR3 amino acids: CASSPTIRTGERYF. The CDR3 nucleotides are TGTGCCAGCAGCCCCACAATCCGGACAGGAGAAAGGTACTTC.

The J gene is TRBJ2-4, the V gene TRBV29-1; D may be TRBD2 (6 bases). The CDR3 is 14 amino acids. Trimming took off 5 bases at V and 4 bases at J, with 15 bases between the two ends. The germline V gene encodes CDR1 SQVTM and CDR2 ANQGSEA. The CDR3 here is CSVQSRAGKNIQYF. The CDR3 coding sequence is TGCAGCGTTCAAAGCCGGGCGGGAAAAAACATTCAGTACTTC. The full variable domain, in which reference TRBV29-1 and TRBJ2-4 provide the parts outside the CDR3, is SAVISQKPSRDICQRGTSLTIQCQVDSQVTMMFWYRQQPGQSLTLIATANQGSEATYESGFVIDKFPISRPNLTFSTLTVSNMSPEDSSIYLCSVQSRAGKNIQYFGAGTRLSVL.

V is TRBV5-1 and J is TRBJ2-7; 12 bases fit TRBD1. The CDR3 spans 17 residues. Germline V gene sequence: CDR1 SGHRS, CDR2 YFSETQ. V was pared by 3 bases and J by 0 bases, with 7 bases of the junction left unmatched. The CDR3 sequence: CASSWGQGASRSYEQYF. The CDR3 DNA follows: TGCGCCAGCAGCTGGGGACAGGGGGCCTCCCGCTCCTACGAGCAGTACTTC. Filled out from reference TRBV5-1 and TRBJ2-7, the complete variable domain reads KAGVTQTPRYLIKTRGQQVTLSCSPISGHRSVSWYQQTPGQGLQFLFEYFSETQRNKGNFPGRFSGRQFSNSRSEMNVSTLELGDSALYLCASSWGQGASRSYEQYFGPGTRLTVT.

V gene TRBV2 combines with J gene TRBJ2-1, with D tentatively TRBD1 (6 bases). Per germline, CDR1 SNHLY and CDR2 FYNNEI. Trimming took 4 bases from V and 8 from J, leaving 9 bases between them. The CDR3 has 12 amino acids. CDR3 sequence reads: CASSANRDEQFF. In DNA, the CDR3 is TGTGCCAGCAGTGCTAACAGGGATGAGCAGTTCTTC.

The chain carries TRBV6-5 and TRBJ1-1, with 8 nucleotides matching TRBD1. Trimming took 9 bases from V and 0 from J; bases not matched to a gene: 9. The CDR3 contains 15 residues. Germline assignment: CDR1 MNHEY and CDR2 SVGAGI. CDR3 residues: CARCDRGILNTEAFF. In nucleotides, the CDR3 is TGTGCCAGATGTGACAGGGGTATTCTGAACACTGAAGCTTTCTTT.

The V gene is TRBV21-1, the J gene TRBJ2-7; the table calls TRBD1, which could not be checked here. TRBV21-1 is labeled a pseudogene. CDR3 size: 16 residues. The CDR3 DNA sequence: TGTGCCAGCAGCAAAGGTCCCGGACAGCCTCGCCACGAGCAGTACTTC. It translates to CASSKGPGQPRHEQYF.

J is TRBJ2-7 and V is TRBV7-3; tentative D call: TRBD2 (5 bases). Germline V gene sequence: CDR1 SGHTA, CDR2 FQGTGA. V gave up 2 bases and J gave up 4 bases, with 12 bases separating them. The CDR3 covers 14 residues. The chain's CDR3 is CASSLFRGSYEQYF. DNA of the CDR3: TGTGCCAGCAGCTTATTTCGGGGATCTTACGAGCAGTACTTC.

V usage is TRBV10-2 and J usage is TRBJ2-5; D not certain. Trimming took 3 bases from V and 10 from J, leaving 9 bases between them. The CDR3 sequence is 11 residues long. Germline lookup yields CDR1 WSHSY and CDR2 SAAADI. CDR3 sequence (DNA): TGCGCCAGCAGTGAATACTACGACCAGTACTTC. Translation gives CASSEYYDQYF.

This clone has more than one count but fewer than ten. The chain is built from TRBV6-1 and TRBJ1-1, with D possibly being TRBD1 (5 bases). Trimming cost V 3 bases and J 0 bases, with 11 bases left between them. Looked up from germline, CDR1 is MNHNS and CDR2 is SASEGT. This CDR3 comprises 15 residues. The CDR3 here is CASSDGTSMNTEAFF. The DNA of the CDR3 is TGTGCCAGCAGTGATGGGACGTCAATGAACACTGAAGCTTTCTTT.

The J gene is TRBJ2-1, the V gene TRBV7-2, with 10 nucleotides matching TRBD2. V trimming: 3 bases; J trimming: 6 bases; junction bases outside the gene matches: 5. From germline, CDR1 is SGHTA and CDR2 FQGNSA. CDR3 length equals 15 residues. The DNA for the CDR3 is TGTGCCAGCAGCTTTCGTGGGACTAGCGCCAATGAGCAGTTCTTC. Amino acids: CASSFRGTSANEQFF.

This clone has just one count. The V and J genes are TRBV27 and TRBJ2-3, with 7 bases matching TRBD2. Trimming cost V 7 bases and J 7 bases; bases outside gene matches: 14. CDR1 is MNHEY and CDR2 is SMNVEV in the germline V gene (reference sequence). The CDR3 is made up of 15 amino acids. As DNA, the CDR3 is TGTGCCAGCACCGTAGGTGGACTAGTAAGCCATACGCAGTATTTT. Protein sequence: CASTVGGLVSHTQYF.

The rearrangement joins TRBV18 to TRBJ1-1; 8 bases line up with TRBD1. CDR1 and CDR2 (germline): KGHSH, LQKENI. V was clipped by 6 bases and J by 3 bases; unmatched bases: 6. The CDR3 runs to 14 residues. The CDR3 DNA follows: TGTGCCAGCTCGCTTGGACAGGGACACACTGAAGCTTTCTTT. Its protein product is CASSLGQGHTEAFF.

The gene calls are TRBV9 and TRBJ1-2, with D maybe TRBD1 (5 bases). The V gene lost 5 bases and the J gene lost 2 bases, with 7 bases spanning the gap. The CDR3 covers 12 residues. Germline V CDR1 and CDR2: SGDLS, YYNGEE. The CDR3 region has the DNA TGTGCCAGCAGTGACAGAAACTATGGCTACACCTTC. Protein sequence: CASSDRNYGYTF.

The rearrangement uses TRBV19 and TRBJ2-2, with 13 bases that match TRBD2. With 5 bases clipped from V and 0 bases from J, the junction kept 9 bases outside the gene matches. Per the germline V gene, CDR1 is LNHDA and CDR2 is SQIVND (reference sequence). CDR3 length: 19 amino acids. CDR3 region: CASSVRGTSGASNTGELFF. CDR3 in DNA: TGTGCCAGTAGTGTGAGAGGGACTAGCGGGGCCTCGAACACCGGGGAGCTGTTTTTT.

This sequence joins TRBV30 and TRBJ1-5; D remains unclear. Germline CDR1 and CDR2: GTSNPN and SVGIG (reference sequence). V was pared by 2 bases and J by 10 bases, with 15 bases between. There are 13 residues in the CDR3. The CDR3 DNA reads TGTGCCTGGAGTCGGGCCCCAGTAAGCCCCCAGCATTTT. This codes for CAWSRAPVSPQHF.

The V gene is TRBV9, the J gene TRBJ1-2; 9 bases fit TRBD1. Germline V gene lookup returns CDR1 SGDLS and CDR2 YYNGEE. The V gene end was trimmed by 4 bases and the J gene end by 6 bases; junction bases not matched to a gene: 7. The length of the CDR3 is 14 residues. CDR3 sequence (DNA): TGTGCCAGCAGCCAGGGACAGGGCCCCGATGGCTACACCTTC. This encodes CASSQGQGPDGYTF.